This TCR beta chain was observed in a study of T cells in Graves' hyperthyroidism and ophthalmopathy. The investigators amplified TCR beta CDR3 regions from RNA transcripts. The TCR CDR3 first-round RT-PCR relied on the HTBI primer set. Each CDR3 protein is one row after TCRdb ran MiXCR on the multiplex PCR reads. The table includes approximately 600,000 distinct CDR3 sequences, around 15% detected once. With 6 bases removed from V and 7 bases from J, the gap between germline ends came to 18 bases. Germline CDR1 is KGHSH and CDR2 is LQKENI. The CDR3 runs to 15 residues. The TCR originated in a woman aged 25 to 39 with Graves' hyperthyroidism. The chain links TRBV18 to TRBJ2-2, with D perhaps given as TRBD1 or TRBD2 (5 bases each). The sequencing sample was made of blood. CDR3 nucleotide sequence: TGTGCCAGCTCGTCTGACAGAGGGATCATCGGGGAGCTGTTTTTT. It specifies CASSSDRGIIGELFF.